What follows is one T cell receptor (beta chain) and its context. The antigen remains unidentified. The V end lost 10 bases, the J end lost 3 bases, and 22 bases lay between the germline ends. CDR1 and CDR2 (germline): MRHNA, SNTAGT. The CDR3 spans 16 residues. Data came from immunoSEQ multiplex PCR; TCRdb stores just in-frame clones and leaves some out. In the table there are some 2.1 million clones, around 96% of which are singletons. The sample comes from a study of shared clonotypes between healthy human individuals. Study overall: Used for every donor were three CD4 naive, three CD4 memory, two CD8 naive and one CD8 memory plate.

Study findings and constraints: Enrolling few donors narrowed the genetic and exposure-history diversity that was represented. Sorted-subset sequencing, rarefaction showed, was incomplete despite large depth.

Naive CD8 cells were CD45RO-negative, positively selected for CCR7, excluding terminally differentiated effector memory CD45RA+ cells. The chain uses TRBV6-4 and TRBJ1-3; no clear D. The sequence came from a man aged 18 to 30 in good health. The sample was naive CD8+ T cells sorted from blood. The CDR3 region has the DNA TGTGCCACTCCTAGAGAGGCGGGCGACCGTGGAAACACCATATATTTT. Encoded protein: CATPREAGDRGNTIYF.